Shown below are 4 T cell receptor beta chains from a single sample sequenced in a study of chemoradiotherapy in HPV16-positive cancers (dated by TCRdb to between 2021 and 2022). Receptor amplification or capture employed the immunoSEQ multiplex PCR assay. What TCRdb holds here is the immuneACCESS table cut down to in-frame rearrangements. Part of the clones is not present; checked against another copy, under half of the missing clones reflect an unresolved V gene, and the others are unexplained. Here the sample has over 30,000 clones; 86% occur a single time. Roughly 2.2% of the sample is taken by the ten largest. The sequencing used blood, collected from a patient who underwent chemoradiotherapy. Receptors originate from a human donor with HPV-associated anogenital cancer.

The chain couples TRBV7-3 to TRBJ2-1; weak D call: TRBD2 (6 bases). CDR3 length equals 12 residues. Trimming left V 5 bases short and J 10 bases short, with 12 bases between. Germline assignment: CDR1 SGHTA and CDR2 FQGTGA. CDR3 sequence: CASSPRTNEQFF. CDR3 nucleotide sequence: TGTGCCAGCAGCCCAAGGACTAACGAGCAGTTCTTC.

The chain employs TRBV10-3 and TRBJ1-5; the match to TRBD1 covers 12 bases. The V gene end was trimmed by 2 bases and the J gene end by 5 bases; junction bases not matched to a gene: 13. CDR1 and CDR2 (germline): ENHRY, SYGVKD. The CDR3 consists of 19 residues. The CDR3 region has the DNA TGTGCCATCAGTGAGGATCATGGGACAGGGGGCTCGTGGGATCAGCCCCAGCATTTT. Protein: CAISEDHGTGGSWDQPQHF.

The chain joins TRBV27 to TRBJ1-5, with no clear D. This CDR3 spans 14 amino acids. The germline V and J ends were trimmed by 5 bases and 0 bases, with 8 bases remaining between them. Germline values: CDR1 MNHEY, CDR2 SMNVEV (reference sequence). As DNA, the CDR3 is TGTGCCAGCAGTGTCGGCTCTAGCAATCAGCCCCAGCATTTT. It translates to CASSVGSSNQPQHF.

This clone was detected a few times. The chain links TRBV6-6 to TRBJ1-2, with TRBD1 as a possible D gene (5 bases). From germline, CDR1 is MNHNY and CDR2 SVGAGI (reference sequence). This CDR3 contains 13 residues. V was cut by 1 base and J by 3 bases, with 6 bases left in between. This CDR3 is CASSYLGDYGYTF. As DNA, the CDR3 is TGTGCCAGCAGTTACTTGGGGGACTATGGCTACACCTTC.